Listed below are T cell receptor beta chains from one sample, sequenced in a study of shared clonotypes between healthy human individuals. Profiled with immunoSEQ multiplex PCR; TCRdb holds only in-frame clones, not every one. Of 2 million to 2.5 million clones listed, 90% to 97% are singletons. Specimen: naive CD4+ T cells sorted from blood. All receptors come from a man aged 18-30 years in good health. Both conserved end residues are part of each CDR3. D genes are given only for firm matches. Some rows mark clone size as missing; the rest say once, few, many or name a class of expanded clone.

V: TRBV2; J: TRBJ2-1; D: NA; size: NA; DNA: TGTGCCAGCAGTGAGAGGGGCCCCGCTTACAATGAGCAGTTCTTC; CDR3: CASSERGPAYNEQFF
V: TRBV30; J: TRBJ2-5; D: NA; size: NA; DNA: TGTGCCTGGATAATCCAGGGCCGACCTCAGACCCAGTACTTC; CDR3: CAWIIQGRPQTQYF
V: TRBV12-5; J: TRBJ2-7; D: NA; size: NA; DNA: TGTGCTAGTGGTTTCGGGGTCGTCGGGGTTAACTACGAGCAGTACTTC; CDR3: CASGFGVVGVNYEQYF
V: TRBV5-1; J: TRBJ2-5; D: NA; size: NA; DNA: TGCGCCAGCAGCTTGGAAGGCGCGGTGCCAGGGGAGACCCAGTACTTC; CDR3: CASSLEGAVPGETQYF
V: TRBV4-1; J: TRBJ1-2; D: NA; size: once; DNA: TGCGCCAGTAGCCATGTTGGTGTCCTCACGGGAGGCTACACCTTC; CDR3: CASSHVGVLTGGYTF
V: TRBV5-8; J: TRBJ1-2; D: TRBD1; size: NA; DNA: TGTGCCAGCAGCTTGGCCGGGACAGGGGGCGCGGTGAACTATGGCTACACCTTC; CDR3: CASSLAGTGGAVNYGYTF
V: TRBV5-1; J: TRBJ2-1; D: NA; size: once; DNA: TGCGCCAGCAGCTTGGGTGGGCGCCCCAACAATGAGCAGTTCTTC; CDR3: CASSLGGRPNNEQFF
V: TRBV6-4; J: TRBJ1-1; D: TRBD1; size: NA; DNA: TGTGCCAGCAGTGCCACCGGGACAGCGAACACTGAAGCTTTCTTT; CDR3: CASSATGTANTEAFF
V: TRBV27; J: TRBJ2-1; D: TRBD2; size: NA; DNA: TGTGCCAGCAGTTCAGCCGCCCGGGGGGTTATGTTCCCCAGTTTCTTC; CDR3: CASSSAARGVMFPSFF
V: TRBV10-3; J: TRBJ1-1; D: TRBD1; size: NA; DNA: TGTGCCATCAACAGGGGATTGAACACTGAAGCTTTCTTT; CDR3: CAINRGLNTEAFF
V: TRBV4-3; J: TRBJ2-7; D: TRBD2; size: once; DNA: TGCGCCAGCAGCCAGGGAGCGGGAGGCTACGAGCAGTACTTC; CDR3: CASSQGAGGYEQYF
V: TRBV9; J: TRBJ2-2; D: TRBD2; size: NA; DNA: TGTGCCAGCAGCCTCGGACTAGCGGGAGCCACCGGGGAGCTGTTTTTT; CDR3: CASSLGLAGATGELFF
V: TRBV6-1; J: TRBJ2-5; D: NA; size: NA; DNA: TGTGCCAGCAGTGAAGCGCCCGGTCAAGAGACCCAGTACTTC; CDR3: CASSEAPGQETQYF
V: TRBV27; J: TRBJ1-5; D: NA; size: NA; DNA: TGTGCCAGCAGTTTCGTAGGATTAGGCCACGGCGGCAATCAGCCCCAGCATTTT; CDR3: CASSFVGLGHGGNQPQHF
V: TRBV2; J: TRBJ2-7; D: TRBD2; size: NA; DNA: TGTGCCAGCAGTGACCTGGGACTAGCGGCGTACGAGCAGTACTTC; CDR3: CASSDLGLAAYEQYF
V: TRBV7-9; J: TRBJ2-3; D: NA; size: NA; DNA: TGTGCCAGCGACTTTTCGGGGGTGGGCACAGATACGCAGTATTTT; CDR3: CASDFSGVGTDTQYF
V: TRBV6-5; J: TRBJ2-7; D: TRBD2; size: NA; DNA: TGTGCCAGCAGTAGCGGGAAGCCCTCCTACGAGCAGTACTTC; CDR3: CASSSGKPSYEQYF
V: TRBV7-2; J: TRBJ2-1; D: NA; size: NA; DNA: TGTGCCAGCAGCTCGTCCGGGATTCAATCTGGTGAGCAGTTCTTC; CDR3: CASSSSGIQSGEQFF
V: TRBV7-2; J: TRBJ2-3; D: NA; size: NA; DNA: TGTGCCAGCAGCCGAGGACCCGGCGGAGATACGCAGTATTTT; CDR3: CASSRGPGGDTQYF
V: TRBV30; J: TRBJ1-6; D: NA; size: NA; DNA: TGTGCCTGGAGTGGGGGAAGGGAAAGCTCCTATAATTCACCCCTCCACTTT; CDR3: CAWSGGRESSYNSPLHF
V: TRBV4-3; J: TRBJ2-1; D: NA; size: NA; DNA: TGCGCCAGCAGCCAATCCCTGAACTCCTACAATGAGCAGTTCTTC; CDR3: CASSQSLNSYNEQFF
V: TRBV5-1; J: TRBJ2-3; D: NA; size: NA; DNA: TGCGCCAGCAGCCGTCCGGAGGATACGCAGTATTTT; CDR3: CASSRPEDTQYF
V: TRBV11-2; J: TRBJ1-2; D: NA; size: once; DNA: TGTGCCAGCAGCCCCCGAAAGACGGGGAACTATGGCTACACCTTC; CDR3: CASSPRKTGNYGYTF
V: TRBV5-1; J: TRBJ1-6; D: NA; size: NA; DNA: TGCGCCAGCAGCTTGGATGGACGGACCAATTCACCCCTCCACTTT; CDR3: CASSLDGRTNSPLHF
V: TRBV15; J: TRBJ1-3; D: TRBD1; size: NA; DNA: TGTGCCACCAGCATCGACAGGGAACTTGGAAACACCATATATTTT; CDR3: CATSIDRELGNTIYF
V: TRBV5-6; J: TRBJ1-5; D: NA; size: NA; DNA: TGTGCCAGCAACCTCTCAGGTGAACTAAATCAGCCCCAGCATTTT; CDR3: CASNLSGELNQPQHF
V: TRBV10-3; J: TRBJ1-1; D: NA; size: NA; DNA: TGTGCCATCAGTGAGTCTGGCAGGCAGAACACTGAAGCTTTCTTT; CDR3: CAISESGRQNTEAFF
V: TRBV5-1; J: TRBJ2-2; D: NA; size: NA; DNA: TGCGCCAGCACTGAGAACACCGGGGAGCTGTTTTTT; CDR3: CASTENTGELFF
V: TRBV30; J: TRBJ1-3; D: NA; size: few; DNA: TGTGCCTGGAGTGTATCGGGAACGACAAACACCATATATTTT; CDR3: CAWSVSGTTNTIYF
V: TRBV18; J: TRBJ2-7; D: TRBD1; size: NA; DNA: TGTGCCAGCTCACCTGGGGACAGGGGGCGCTGGGAGCAGTACTTC; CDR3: CASSPGDRGRWEQYF
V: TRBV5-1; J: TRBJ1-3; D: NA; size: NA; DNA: TGCGCCAGCAGCTTGGCTCCAGGGCCGAGCTCTGGAAACACCATATATTTT; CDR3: CASSLAPGPSSGNTIYF
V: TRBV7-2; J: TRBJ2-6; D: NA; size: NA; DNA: TGTGCCAGCAGCTCGGTCTCTGGGGCCAACGTCCTGACTTTC; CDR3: CASSSVSGANVLTF
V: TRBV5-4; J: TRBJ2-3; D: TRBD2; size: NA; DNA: TGTGCCAGCAGTTACCCGGGACTACCTAGCACAGATACGCAGTATTTT; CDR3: CASSYPGLPSTDTQYF
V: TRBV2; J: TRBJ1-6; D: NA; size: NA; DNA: TGTGCCAGCCTATTGGACAGCTCCTATAATTCACCCCTCCACTTT; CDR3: CASLLDSSYNSPLHF
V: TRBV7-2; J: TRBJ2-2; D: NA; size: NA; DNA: TGTGCCAGCAGCTTAGCGCTAGGACTAAGCACCGGGGAGCTGTTTTTT; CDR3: CASSLALGLSTGELFF
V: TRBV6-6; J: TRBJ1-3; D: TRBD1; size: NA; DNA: TGTGCCAGCAGCCCGGCACCAGGGGGTTATGGAAACACCATATATTTT; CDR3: CASSPAPGGYGNTIYF
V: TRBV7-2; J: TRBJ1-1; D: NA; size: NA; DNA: TGTGCCAGCAGCTTTTTGGTGGGCTACAATAGCTTTGAAGCTTTCTTT; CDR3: CASSFLVGYNSFEAFF
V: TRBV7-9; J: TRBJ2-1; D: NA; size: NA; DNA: TGTGCCAGCAGCACCCAGACAGACACGCAGTTCTTC; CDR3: CASSTQTDTQFF
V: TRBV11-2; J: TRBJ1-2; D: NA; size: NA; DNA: TGTGCCAGCAGCTTAACGACAGGCAGACTTGGCTACACCTTC; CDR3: CASSLTTGRLGYTF
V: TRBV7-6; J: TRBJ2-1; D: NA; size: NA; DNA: TGTGCCAGCAGCTCCCGCTTCGGCGGATCGTACAATGAGCAGTTCTTC; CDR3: CASSSRFGGSYNEQFF
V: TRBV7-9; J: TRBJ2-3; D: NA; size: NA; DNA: TGTGCCAGCAGCTCACGCCAAGCGGTAACAGATACGCAGTATTTT; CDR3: CASSSRQAVTDTQYF
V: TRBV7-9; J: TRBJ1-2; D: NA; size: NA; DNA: TGTGCCAGCAGTCGAGCCGGAGACTATGGCTACACCTTC; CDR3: CASSRAGDYGYTF
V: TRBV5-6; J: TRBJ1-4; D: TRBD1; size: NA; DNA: TGTGCCAGCAGCTTTTCAGGGACAGGGTTTTTAGAAAAACTGTTTTTT; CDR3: CASSFSGTGFLEKLFF
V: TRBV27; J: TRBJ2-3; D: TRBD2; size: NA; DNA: TGTGCCAGCAGACTAGCGTTCGGAGATACGCAGTATTTT; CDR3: CASRLAFGDTQYF
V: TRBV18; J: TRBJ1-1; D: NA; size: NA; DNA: TGTGCCAGCTCCCAAATAGAAGGGTTGAACACTGAAGCTTTCTTT; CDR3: CASSQIEGLNTEAFF
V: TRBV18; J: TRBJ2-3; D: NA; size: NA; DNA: TGTGCCAGCTCACGGTCCACAGGGACGACAGATACGCAGTATTTT; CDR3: CASSRSTGTTDTQYF
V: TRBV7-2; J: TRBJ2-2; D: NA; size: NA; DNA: TGTGCCAGCAGCAAGGCCGGGACCCCGATCGTTGTCGGGGAGCTGTTTTTT; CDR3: CASSKAGTPIVVGELFF
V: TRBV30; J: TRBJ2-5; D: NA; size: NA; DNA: TGTGCCTGGAGGATCGACAGGTACCAAGAGACCCAGTACTTC; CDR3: CAWRIDRYQETQYF
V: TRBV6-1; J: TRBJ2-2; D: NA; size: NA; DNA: TGTGCCAGCAGTGACCTCCAGGGGTCCACCGGGGAGCTGTTTTTT; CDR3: CASSDLQGSTGELFF
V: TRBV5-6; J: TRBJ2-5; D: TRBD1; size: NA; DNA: TGTGCCACCAAGGGACAGGGGGCCGGAGAGACCCAGTACTTC; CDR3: CATKGQGAGETQYF
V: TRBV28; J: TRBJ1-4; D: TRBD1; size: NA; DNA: TGTGCCAGCAGTCCCATTACAGGGGCTAATGAAAAACTGTTTTTT; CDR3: CASSPITGANEKLFF
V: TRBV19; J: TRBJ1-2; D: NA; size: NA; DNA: TGTGCCAGTAGTGTGTCCCCGCGAGGCTACACCTTC; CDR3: CASSVSPRGYTF
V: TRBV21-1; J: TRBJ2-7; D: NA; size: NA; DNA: TGTGCCAGCACCCTCCAGGGGACAGACCTAAGGAGGAACTACGAGCAGTACTTC; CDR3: CASTLQGTDLRRNYEQYF
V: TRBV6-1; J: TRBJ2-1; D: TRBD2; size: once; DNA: TGTGCCAGCAGTGAAGTGGGTAGCGGGGGCTCCTACAATGAGCAGTTCTTC; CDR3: CASSEVGSGGSYNEQFF
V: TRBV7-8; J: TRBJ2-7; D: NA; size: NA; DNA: TGTGCCAGCAGCTACGCGCTGCCGCCAGAGCAGTACTTC; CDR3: CASSYALPPEQYF
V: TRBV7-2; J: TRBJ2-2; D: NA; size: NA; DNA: TGTGCCAGCAGCTTAGTTTTATCCGGCAGGGGAGACACCGGGGAGCTGTTTTTT; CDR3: CASSLVLSGRGDTGELFF
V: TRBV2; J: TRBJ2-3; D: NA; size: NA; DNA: TGTGCCAGCAGCCCCTTTACTAGCACAGATACGCAGTATTTT; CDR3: CASSPFTSTDTQYF
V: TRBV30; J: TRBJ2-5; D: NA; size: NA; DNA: TGTGCCTGGAGTGTAAACCCAGGGGAGACCCAGTACTTC; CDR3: CAWSVNPGETQYF
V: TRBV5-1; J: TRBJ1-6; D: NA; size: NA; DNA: TGCGCCAGCAGCTTGGCCAGTAATTCACCCCTCCACTTT; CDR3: CASSLASNSPLHF
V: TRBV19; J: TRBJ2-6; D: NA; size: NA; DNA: TGTGCCAGTAGTATATCCTATCCTCCTGGGGCCAACGTCCTGACTTTC; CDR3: CASSISYPPGANVLTF